This T cell receptor beta chain emerged from a study of identical twins. This CDR3 has 14 residues. V was pared by 5 bases and J by 2 bases, with 4 bases of the junction left unmatched. Germline lookup yields CDR1 KGHSH and CDR2 LQKENI. Healthy Caucasian donors formed the entire cohort. This clonotype was observed many times. The antigen remains undetermined. Broader study findings: Part of the zero-insertion signal could reflect confounding by invariant MAIT and iNKT cells.

TCRdb re-analysed the 5' RACE reads in MiXCR, keeping a single row per CDR3 protein. Among 300,000 or so distinct CDR3 sequences listed, less than 9.5% were seen once. This same sample was also taken into another study, of yellow fever vaccine responses in identical twins. That study adds: Twins' vaccine T cell responses were reported to seem partly convergent and partly personalized.

The material sequenced was CD8+ T cells sorted from blood. This chain uses TRBV18 with TRBJ2-7, with 9 bases matching TRBD1. The clonotype was recovered from a young woman in good health. The CDR3 region is CASSAGTGPYEQYF. The CDR3 DNA follows: TGTGCCAGCTCAGCCGGGACAGGGCCCTACGAGCAGTACTTC. The full variable domain, in which reference TRBV18 and TRBJ2-7 provide the parts outside the CDR3, is NAGVMQNPRHLVRRRGQEARLRCSPMKGHSHVYWYRQLPEEGLKFMVYLQKENIIDESGMPKERFSAEFPKEGPSILRIQQVVRGDSAAYFCASSAGTGPYEQYFGPGTRLTVT.